Included here is one TCR beta chain sequence, with context. This CDR3 is also generated by other DNA sequences in the sample. Under the authors' procedure: Estimation of nucleated cell counts relied on the amplification of reference gene primers. Clones were sequenced by immunoSEQ multiplex PCR, and TCRdb holds only the in-frame ones, with some missing. From that table come the V and J calls and clone size; the DNA was used to work out D and trimming. Found here are around 40,000 clones, around nine tenths of them singletons; the top ten hold approximately 4%. Trimming cost V 6 bases and J 3 bases, with 11 bases left between them. This CDR3 contains 13 residues. Germline values: CDR1 MDHEN, CDR2 SYDVKM. In Seattle, patients joined the study during active infection and were tracked longitudinally. The source of the sample is a study of blood T cell repertoires in COVID-19. Background on the study: T cells, B-cell-depleted T cells, or PBMCs provided the cDNA or gDNA that served as material.

The chain uses TRBV28 and TRBJ1-2; TRBD1 might be the D (5 bases). What was sequenced was peripheral blood. This TCR derives from a man aged 40-49 years with COVID-19, enrolled during active disease. The CDR3 DNA reads as TGTGCCAGCAGCCTCGGGGGGGACTATGGCTACACCTTC. It translates to CASSLGGDYGYTF.